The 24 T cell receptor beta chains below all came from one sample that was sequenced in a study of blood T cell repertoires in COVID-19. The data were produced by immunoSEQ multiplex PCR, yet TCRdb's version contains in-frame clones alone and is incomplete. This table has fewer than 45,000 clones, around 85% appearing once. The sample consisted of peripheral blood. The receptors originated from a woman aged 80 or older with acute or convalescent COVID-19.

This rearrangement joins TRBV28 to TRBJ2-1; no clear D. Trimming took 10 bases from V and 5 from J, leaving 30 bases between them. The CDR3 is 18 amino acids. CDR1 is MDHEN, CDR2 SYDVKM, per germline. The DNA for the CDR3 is TGTGCCACCAAAGAAATTGAGGCCTCCATTGCCCAAAACAATGAGCAGTTCTTC. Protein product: CATKEIEASIAQNNEQFF.

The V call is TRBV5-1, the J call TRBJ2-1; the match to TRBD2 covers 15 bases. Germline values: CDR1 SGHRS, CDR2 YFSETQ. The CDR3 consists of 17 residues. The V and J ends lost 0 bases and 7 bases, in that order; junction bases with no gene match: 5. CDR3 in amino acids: CASSLAGGTSGGNEQFF. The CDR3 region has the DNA TGCGCCAGCAGCTTGGCCGGTGGGACTAGCGGGGGGAATGAGCAGTTCTTC.

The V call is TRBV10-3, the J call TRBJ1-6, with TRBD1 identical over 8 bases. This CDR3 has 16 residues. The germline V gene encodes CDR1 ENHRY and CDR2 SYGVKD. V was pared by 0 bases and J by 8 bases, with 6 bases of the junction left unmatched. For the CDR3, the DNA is TGTGCCATCAGTGAGTCGAGGCAGGGGGCGGATTCACCCCTCCACTTT. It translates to CAISESRQGADSPLHF.

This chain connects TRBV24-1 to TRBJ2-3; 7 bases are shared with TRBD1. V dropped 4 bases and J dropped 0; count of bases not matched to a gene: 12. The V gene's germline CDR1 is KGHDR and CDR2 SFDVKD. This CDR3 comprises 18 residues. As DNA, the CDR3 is TGTGCCACCAGTGACCTGGGACAGTCCTTTGGTAGCACAGATACGCAGTATTTT. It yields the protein CATSDLGQSFGSTDTQYF.

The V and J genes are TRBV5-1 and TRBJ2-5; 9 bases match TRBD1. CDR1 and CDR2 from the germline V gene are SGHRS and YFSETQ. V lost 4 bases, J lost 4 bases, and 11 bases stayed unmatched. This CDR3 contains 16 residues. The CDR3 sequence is CASSPRTGVARETQYF. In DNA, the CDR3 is TGCGCCAGCAGCCCTAGGACAGGGGTGGCCCGAGAGACCCAGTACTTC.

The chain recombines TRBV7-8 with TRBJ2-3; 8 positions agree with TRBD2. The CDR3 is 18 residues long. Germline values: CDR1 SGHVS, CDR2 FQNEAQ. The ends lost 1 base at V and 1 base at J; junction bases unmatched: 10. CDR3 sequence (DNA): TGTGCCAGCAGCTTAGGGCCTGCGGGGGGAGGGGGCACAGATACGCAGTATTTT. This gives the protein CASSLGPAGGGGTDTQYF.

The CDR3 coding sequence is TGTGCCAGCAGGAAAGGACAGGGTTCTGAAGCTTTCTTT. Translation: CASRKGQGSEAFF. V and J are TRBV6-6 and TRBJ1-1; 8 nucleotides line up with TRBD1. Germline V gene data show CDR1 as MNHNY and CDR2 as SVGAGI (reference sequence). With V trimmed by 6 bases and J by 6 bases, 6 bases remained unmatched. The CDR3 runs to 13 residues.

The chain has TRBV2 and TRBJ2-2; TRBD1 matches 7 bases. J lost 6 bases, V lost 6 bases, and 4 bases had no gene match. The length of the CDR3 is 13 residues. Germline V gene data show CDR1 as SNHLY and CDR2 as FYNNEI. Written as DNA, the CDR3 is TGTGCCAGCAGGACAGGGTGGGCCGGGGAGCTGTTTTTT. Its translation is CASRTGWAGELFF.

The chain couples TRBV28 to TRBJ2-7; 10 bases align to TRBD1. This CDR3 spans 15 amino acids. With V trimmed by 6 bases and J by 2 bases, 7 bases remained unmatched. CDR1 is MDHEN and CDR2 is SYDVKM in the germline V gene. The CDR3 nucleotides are TGTGCCAGCAGCGTTGGGACAGGGGCTCCCTACGAGCAGTACTTC. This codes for CASSVGTGAPYEQYF.

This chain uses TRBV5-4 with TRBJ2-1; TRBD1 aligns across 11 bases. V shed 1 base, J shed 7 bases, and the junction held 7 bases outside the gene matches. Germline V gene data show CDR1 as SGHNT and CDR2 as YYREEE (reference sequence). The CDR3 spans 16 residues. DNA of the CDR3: TGTGCCAGCAGCTTGCCCGGACAGGGGGCGTTTAATGAGCAGTTCTTC. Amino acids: CASSLPGQGAFNEQFF.

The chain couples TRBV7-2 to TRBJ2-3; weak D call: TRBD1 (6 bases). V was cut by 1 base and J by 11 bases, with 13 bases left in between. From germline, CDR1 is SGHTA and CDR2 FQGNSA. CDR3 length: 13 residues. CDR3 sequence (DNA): TGTGCCAGCAGCTTAGGGGGACAAGTGGGGCAGTATTTT. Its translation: CASSLGGQVGQYF.

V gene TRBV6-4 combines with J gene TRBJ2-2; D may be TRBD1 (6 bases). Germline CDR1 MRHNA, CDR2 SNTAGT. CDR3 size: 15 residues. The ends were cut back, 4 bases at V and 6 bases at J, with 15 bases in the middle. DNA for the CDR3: TGTGCCAGCAGTGCGACCCAGGGGCTGGCCGGGGAGCTGTTTTTT. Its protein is CASSATQGLAGELFF.

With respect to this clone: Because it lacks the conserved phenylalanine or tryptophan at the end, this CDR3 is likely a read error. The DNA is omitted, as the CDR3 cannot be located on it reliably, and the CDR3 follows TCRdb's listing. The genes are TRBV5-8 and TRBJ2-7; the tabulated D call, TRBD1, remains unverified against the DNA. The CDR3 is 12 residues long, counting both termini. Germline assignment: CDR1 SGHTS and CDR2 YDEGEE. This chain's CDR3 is CASSRAGATPRL.

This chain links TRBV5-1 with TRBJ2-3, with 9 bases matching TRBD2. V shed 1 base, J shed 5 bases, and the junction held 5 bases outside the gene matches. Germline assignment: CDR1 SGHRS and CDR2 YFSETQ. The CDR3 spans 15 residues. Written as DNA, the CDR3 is TGCGCCAGCAGCTTGTCTAGCGGGATGCTAGATACGCAGTATTTT. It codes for CASSLSSGMLDTQYF.

The CDR3 protein is CASSSGGGPRVGGYTF. CDR3 DNA: TGTGCCAGCAGCTCTGGGGGGGGGCCAAGGGTTGGTGGCTACACCTTC. V is TRBV5-4 and J is TRBJ1-2; D is possibly TRBD1 (6 bases). Germline-derived CDR1 and CDR2 are SGHNT and YYREEE (reference sequence). V was trimmed by 3 bases and J by 7 bases, leaving 22 bases between them. The CDR3 runs to 16 residues.

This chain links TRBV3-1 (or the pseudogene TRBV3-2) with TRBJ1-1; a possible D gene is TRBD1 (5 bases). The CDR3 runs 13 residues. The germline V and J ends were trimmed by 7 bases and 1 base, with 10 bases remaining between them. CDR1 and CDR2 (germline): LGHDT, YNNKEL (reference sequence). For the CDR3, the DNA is TGTGCCAGCACCCCCACAGGGAACACTGAAGCTTTCTTT. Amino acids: CASTPTGNTEAFF.

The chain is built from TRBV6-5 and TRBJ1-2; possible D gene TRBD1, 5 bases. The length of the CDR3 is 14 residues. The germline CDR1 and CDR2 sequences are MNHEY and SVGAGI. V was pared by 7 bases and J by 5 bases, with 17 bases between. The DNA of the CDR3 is TGTGCCAGCAACAAGGACACAGCTCGTTATGGCTACACCTTC. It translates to CASNKDTARYGYTF.

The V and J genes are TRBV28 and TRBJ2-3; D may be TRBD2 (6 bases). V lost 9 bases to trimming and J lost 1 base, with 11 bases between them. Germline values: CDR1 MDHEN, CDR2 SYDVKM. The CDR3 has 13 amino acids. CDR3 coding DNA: TGTGCCAGGGCTAGCGCACGCACAGATACGCAGTATTTT. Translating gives CARASARTDTQYF.

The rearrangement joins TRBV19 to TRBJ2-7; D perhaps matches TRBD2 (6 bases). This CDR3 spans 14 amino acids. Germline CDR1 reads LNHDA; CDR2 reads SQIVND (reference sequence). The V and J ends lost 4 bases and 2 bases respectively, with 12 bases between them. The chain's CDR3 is CASSTRLGPYEQYF. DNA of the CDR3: TGTGCCAGTAGTACCCGACTAGGTCCCTACGAGCAGTACTTC.

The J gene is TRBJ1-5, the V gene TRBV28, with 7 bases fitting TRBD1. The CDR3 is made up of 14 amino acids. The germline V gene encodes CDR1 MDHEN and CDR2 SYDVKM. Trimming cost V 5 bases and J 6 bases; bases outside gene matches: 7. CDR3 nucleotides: TGTGCCAGCAGTCCAGGGGGGTCGTCTCAGCCCCAGCATTTT. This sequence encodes CASSPGGSSQPQHF.

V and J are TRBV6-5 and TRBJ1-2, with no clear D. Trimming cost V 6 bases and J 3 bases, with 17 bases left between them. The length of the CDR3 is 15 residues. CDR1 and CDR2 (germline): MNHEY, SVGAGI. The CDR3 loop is CASSSIADWDYGYTF. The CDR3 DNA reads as TGTGCCAGCAGCTCCATCGCGGATTGGGACTATGGCTACACCTTC.

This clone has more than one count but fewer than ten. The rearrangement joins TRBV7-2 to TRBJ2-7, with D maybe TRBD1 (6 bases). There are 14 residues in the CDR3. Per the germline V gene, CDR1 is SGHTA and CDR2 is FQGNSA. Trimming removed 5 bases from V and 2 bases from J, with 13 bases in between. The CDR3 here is CASSPPGQAYEQYF. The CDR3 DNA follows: TGTGCCAGCAGCCCGCCGGGACAAGCCTACGAGCAGTACTTC.

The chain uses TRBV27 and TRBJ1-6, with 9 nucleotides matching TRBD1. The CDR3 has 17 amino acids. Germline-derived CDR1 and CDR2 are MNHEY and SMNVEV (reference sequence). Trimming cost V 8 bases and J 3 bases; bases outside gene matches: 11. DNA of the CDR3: TGTGCCAGCTCAATAACAGGGGGCGTCCTCTATAATTCACCCCTCCACTTT. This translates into CASSITGGVLYNSPLHF.

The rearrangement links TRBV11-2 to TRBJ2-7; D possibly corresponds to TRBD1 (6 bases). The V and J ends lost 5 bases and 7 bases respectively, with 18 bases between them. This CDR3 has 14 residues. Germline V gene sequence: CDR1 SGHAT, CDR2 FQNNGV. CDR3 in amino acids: CASSPSLGAGEQYF. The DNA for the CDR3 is TGTGCCAGCAGCCCATCCTTGGGGGCTGGAGAGCAGTACTTC.